Below are 6 T cell receptor beta chains sequenced from a single sample in a study of cytomegalovirus exposure and HLA in healthy donors (dated by TCRdb to the late 2010s). The library was produced with the immunoSEQ multiplex PCR assay. For the multiplex PCR, a mixture combining 60 forward primers for TCR Vbeta segments and 13 reverse primers for TCR Jbeta segments was used. Drawn from immuneACCESS, this table holds only the in-frame rearrangements with V and J called that TCRdb kept. Clones are partly lost; checked studies trace under half to an unresolved V gene and leave the rest unexplained. This sample is represented by approximately 190,000 clones; more than 75% of them were singletons. The ten largest account for 0.7% to 0.95% of the sample. Sequencing was done on a sample of PBMCs. The receptors were gathered from a woman between 18 and 30 years old in good health and CMV-seronegative.

The chain is built from TRBV11-3 and TRBJ2-3, with 9 nucleotides matching TRBD1. The V and J ends lost 4 bases and 3 bases, in that order; junction bases with no gene match: 2. In germline, CDR1 is SGHNT, CDR2 YENEEA. The CDR3 runs to 14 residues. The CDR3 sequence is CASSSDRGTDTQYF. DNA for the CDR3: TGTGCCAGCAGCTCGGACAGGGGAACAGATACGCAGTATTTT.

The rearrangement uses TRBV29-1 and TRBJ1-1; 8 bases fit TRBD1. Germline V gene data show CDR1 as SQVTM and CDR2 as ANQGSEA. This CDR3 has 13 residues. V trimming: 6 bases; J trimming: 1 base; junction bases outside the gene matches: 4. DNA of the CDR3: TGCAGCGTAGTCGGACAGGGGAACACTGAAGCTTTCTTT. The encoded protein is CSVVGQGNTEAFF. Combining the CDR3 with reference TRBV29-1 and TRBJ1-1 gives the whole variable domain SAVISQKPSRDICQRGTSLTIQCQVDSQVTMMFWYRQQPGQSLTLIATANQGSEATYESGFVIDKFPISRPNLTFSTLTVSNMSPEDSSIYLCSVVGQGNTEAFFGQGTRLTVV.

In this sample, this clone turned up once. The chain has TRBV6-6 and TRBJ1-2, with D unresolved. Germline CDR1 reads MNHNY; CDR2 reads SVGAGI (reference sequence). The V gene lost 5 bases and the J gene lost 4 bases, with 11 bases spanning the gap. The CDR3 is 13 amino acids. The CDR3 loop reads CASSTRVGYGYTF. In DNA, the CDR3 is TGTGCCAGCAGTACGCGGGTAGGCTATGGCTACACCTTC.

In its sample, this clone was seen a few times. The V call is TRBV6-6, the J call TRBJ2-7; TRBD2 might be the D (5 bases). The CDR3 has 11 amino acids. V lost 4 bases and J 8 bases, leaving 9 bases between the germline ends. The germline gives CDR1 MNHNY, CDR2 SVGAGI (reference sequence). CDR3 sequence (DNA): TGTGCCAGCAGTTTGGCCGGGAAGCAGTACTTC. It specifies CASSLAGKQYF.

This chain uses TRBV2 with TRBJ2-3; 7 bases are a match to TRBD2. This CDR3 is 15 amino acids long. V was pared by 11 bases and J by 0 bases, with 11 bases of the junction left unmatched. Germline CDR1 reads SNHLY; CDR2 reads FYNNEI. The CDR3 spells CAADGSGKSTDTQYF. CDR3 in DNA: TGTGCCGCGGACGGGAGCGGGAAAAGCACAGATACGCAGTATTTT. Based on the CDR3 plus reference TRBV2 and TRBJ2-3, the full variable domain is EPEVTQTPSHQVTQMGQEVILRCVPISNHLYFYWYRQILGQKVEFLVSFYNNEISEKSEIFDDQFSVERPDGSNFTLKIRSTKLEDSAMYFCAADGSGKSTDTQYFGPGTRLTVL.

The rearrangement links TRBV5-1 to TRBJ2-1, with 10 nucleotides matching TRBD2. This CDR3 is 14 amino acids long. The V segment lost 5 bases and the J segment 10 bases; nucleotides outside the gene matches: 9. Germline assignment: CDR1 SGHRS and CDR2 YFSETQ. This CDR3 is CASSFEREGQEQFF. CDR3 bases: TGCGCCAGCAGTTTCGAGCGGGAGGGGCAGGAGCAGTTCTTC.